This entry lists 7 T cell receptor beta chains sequenced from one sample in a study of T cell repertoires in aging, cancer and after chemotherapy (dated by TCRdb to about 2019). Data came from an Illumina MiSeq. Multiplex touch-down PCR with a mixed TRB-A/B primer pool was used to amplify rearranged TRB sequences covering the V, D and J segments. Using fastp trimming at Q25 and MiXCR clonotype assembly, TCRdb reanalyzed the public sequencing data and kept in-frame beta chains. Every CDR3 protein is listed once, alongside the most common genes and DNA of its rows. The sample table shows some 2,400 distinct CDR3 sequences, and approximately 55% are seen once. The leading ten clones occupy over 4.5% of the sample. TCR beta rearrangements were amplified from genomic DNA extracted from peripheral blood rather than from sorted cells or RNA. The specimen sequenced was blood. Receptor source: a human donor with a blood cancer.

The genes are TRBV12-3 or TRBV12-4 and TRBJ2-3; D may match TRBD1 or TRBD2 (5 bases each). The CDR3 extends over 13 amino acids. V was clipped by 7 bases and J by 4 bases, with 12 bases between them. CDR3 bases: TGTGCCAGCACCTACCGGGGACCAGATACGCAGTATTTT. This translates into CASTYRGPDTQYF.

The gene calls are TRBV12-3 or TRBV12-4 and TRBJ1-2; D might be TRBD1 (5 bases). V was pared by 2 bases and J by 6 bases, with 10 bases between. This CDR3 contains 13 residues. CDR3 region: CASSLFLGDGYTF. CDR3 sequence (DNA): TGTGCCAGCAGTTTATTTTTAGGGGATGGCTACACCTTC.

The rearrangement joins TRBV6-1 to TRBJ2-3; either TRBD1 or TRBD2 may supply D (7 bases each). The germline V gene encodes CDR1 MNHNS and CDR2 SASEGT. This CDR3 is built from 14 residues. V was shortened by 11 bases and J by 6 bases, with 21 bases between the two germline ends. CDR3 region: CACGGQGGTDTQYF. Written as DNA, the CDR3 is TGTGCCTGTGGGGGTCAGGGGGGGACGGATACGCAGTATTTT.

In regard to this clonotype: At one boundary the junction diverges from the germline segment, which might be a read error. The rearrangement joins TRBV12-3 or TRBV12-4 to TRBJ2-5; maybe TRBD2 (5 bases). The CDR3 has 14 residues. DNA of the CDR3: TGTGCCAGCAGCCAGGACTCTGTCGGGGAGATCCAGTACTTC. This encodes CASSQDSVGEIQYF.

This clonotype was observed a single time. The V call is TRBV19, the J call TRBJ2-1; 9 positions match TRBD2. V lost 6 bases and J lost 16; bases outside the gene matches: 19. Germline V gene sequence: CDR1 LNHDA, CDR2 SQIVND (reference sequence). The CDR3 runs to 15 residues. DNA for the CDR3: TGTGCCAGTAGGCCGGGGGTAGCGGGGGCCGGACGGGGTTTCTTC. Protein: CASRPGVAGAGRGFF.

This clonotype was seen a few times. At one end the junction does not follow the germline gene, possibly because of a read error. J is TRBJ2-3 and V is TRBV7-7, with 10 bases fitting TRBD2. Germline CDR1 is SSHAT and CDR2 is FNYEAQ (reference sequence). The CDR3 covers 16 residues. CDR3 sequence: CASSLASGGHTDTQYF. The CDR3, as DNA: TGTGCTAGCAGCTTAGCTAGCGGGGGACACACAGATACGCAGTATTTT.

The rearrangement uses TRBV6-2 or TRBV6-3 and TRBJ2-3; D perhaps matches TRBD2 (5 bases). The CDR3 extends over 17 amino acids. The V end was cut by 0 bases, the J end by 4 bases, with 17 bases between. Per the germline V gene, CDR1 is MNHEY and CDR2 is SVGEGT. CDR3 sequence (DNA): TGTGCCAGCAGTTACTCCCAGCGGATAATTAGCTCAGATACGCAGTATTTT. Its protein is CASSYSQRIISSDTQYF.